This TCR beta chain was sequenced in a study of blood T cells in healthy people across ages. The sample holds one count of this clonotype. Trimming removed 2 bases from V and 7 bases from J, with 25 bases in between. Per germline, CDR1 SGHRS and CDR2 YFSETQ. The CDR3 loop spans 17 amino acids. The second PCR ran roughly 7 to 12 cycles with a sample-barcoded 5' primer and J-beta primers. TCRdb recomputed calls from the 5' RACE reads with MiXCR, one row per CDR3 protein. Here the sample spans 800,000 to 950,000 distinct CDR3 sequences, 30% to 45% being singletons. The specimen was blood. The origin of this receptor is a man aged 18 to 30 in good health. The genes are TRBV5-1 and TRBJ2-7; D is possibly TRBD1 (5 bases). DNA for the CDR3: TGCGCCAGCAGCTTTGGGGCCCGACAGCTTCTCAGGGATGAGCAGTACTTC. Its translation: CASSFGARQLLRDEQYF.